The rows below give T cell receptor beta chains drawn from one sample of a study of sequential checkpoint blockade in melanoma. Assay used: immunoSEQ multiplex PCR; TCRdb lists only in-frame clones, some missing. This repertoire shows about 4,000 clones, about 20% found once; its top ten account for about 21%. Sequences were derived from tumor tissue (inferred from file names), sampled from a patient given nivolumab and ipilimumab in sequence. These receptors originate from a human patient with melanoma. Some clones in this sample may be carry-over from other donors' samples. The CDR3 runs from the conserved cysteine through the conserved F or W. A D gene is named only where the DNA matches it firmly. For some rows the clone size is stated as once, few or many, or as a class when expanded; others skip it.

>.|TRBV29-1|TRBJ2-6|.
TGCAGCGTTGAGGGGGGTTTCGGCTTCGGAACCTATGCCGGGGCCAACGTCCTGACTTTC
CSVEGGFGFGTYAGANVLTF
>.|TRBV6-7|TRBJ1-1|.
TGTGCCAGCAGTGAAGTCGCCGAAGCTTTCTTT
CASSEVAEAFF
>.|TRBV5-1|TRBJ2-2|TRBD2
TGCGCCAGCAGCTTGGAGGGGAGGGGCGCGAACACCGGGGAGCTGTTTTTT
CASSLEGRGANTGELFF
>few|TRBV25-1|TRBJ2-3|.
TGTGCCAGCAGCGCTAGGACAGATGAAACAGATACGCAGTATTTT
CASSARTDETDTQYF
>.|TRBV10-2|TRBJ1-5|.
TGCGCCAGCAGTGAGGGGGCCCGTCAGCCCCAGCATTTT
CASSEGARQPQHF
>medium-sized|TRBV11-3|TRBJ1-5|TRBD1
TGTGCCAGCAGCCGCCCCTTGGAGGGGGCAGAGTCCGGTCAGCCCCAGCATTTT
CASSRPLEGAESGQPQHF
>.|TRBV19|TRBJ1-2|.
TGTGCCAGTAGTATTGCCTTGGGACATGAAAACTATGGCTACACCTTC
CASSIALGHENYGYTF
>.|TRBV14|TRBJ2-5|TRBD2
TGTGCCAGCAGCCGCGGGGGTGAGACCCAGTACTTC
CASSRGGETQYF
>.|TRBV6-8|TRBJ2-7|TRBD1
TGTGCCATCAGTGGACCGGGACAGGGGGCCAACGAGCAGTACTTC
CAISGPGQGANEQYF
>many|TRBV7-2|TRBJ2-3|.
TGTGCCAGCAGCCGTCAGGGAGCGGATACGCAGTATTTT
CASSRQGADTQYF